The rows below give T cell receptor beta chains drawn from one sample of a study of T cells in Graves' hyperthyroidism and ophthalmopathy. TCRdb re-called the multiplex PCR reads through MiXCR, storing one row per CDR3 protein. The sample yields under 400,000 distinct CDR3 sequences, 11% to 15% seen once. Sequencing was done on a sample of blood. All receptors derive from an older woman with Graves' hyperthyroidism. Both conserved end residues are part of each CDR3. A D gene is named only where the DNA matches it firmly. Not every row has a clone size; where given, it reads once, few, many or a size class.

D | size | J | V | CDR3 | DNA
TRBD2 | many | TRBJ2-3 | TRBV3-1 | CASSHPGTSGDTQYF | TGTGCCAGCAGCCACCCCGGGACTAGCGGAGATACGCAGTATTTT
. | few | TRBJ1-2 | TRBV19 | CASSMRTDYGYTF | TGTGCCAGTAGTATGAGGACAGATTATGGCTACACCTTC
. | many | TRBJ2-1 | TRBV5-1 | CASCSAGARNEQFF | TGCGCCAGCTGCTCGGCAGGGGCGCGCAATGAGCAGTTCTTC
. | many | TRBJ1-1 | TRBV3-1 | CASSQGGEAFF | TGTGCCAGCAGCCAAGGAGGTGAAGCTTTCTTT
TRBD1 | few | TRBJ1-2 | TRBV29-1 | CSVVGQGYGYTF | TGCAGCGTTGTAGGACAGGGCTATGGCTACACCTTC
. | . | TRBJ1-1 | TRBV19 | CASSIWESLNTEAFF | TGTGCCAGTAGTATTTGGGAAAGCTTGAACACTGAAGCTTTCTTT
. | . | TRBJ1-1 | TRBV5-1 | CTSSLEGRNTEAFF | TGCACCAGCAGCTTGGAGGGCAGGAACACTGAAGCTTTCTTT
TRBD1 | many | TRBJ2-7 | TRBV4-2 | CASSHTDRDPTYEQYF | TGTGCCAGCAGCCATACCGACAGGGACCCCACCTACGAGCAGTACTTC
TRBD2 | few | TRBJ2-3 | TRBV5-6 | CASSLEASGRPSTDTQYF | TGTGCCAGCAGCTTGGAGGCTAGCGGGAGGCCCAGCACAGATACGCAGTATTTT
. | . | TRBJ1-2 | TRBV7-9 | CASSLQDLGGYAF | TGTGCCAGCAGCCTACAGGATCTCGGGGGCTACGCCTTC
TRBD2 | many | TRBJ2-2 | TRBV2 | CASSEAKLAGFGGELFF | TGTGCCAGCAGTGAAGCTAAGCTAGCGGGATTCGGCGGGGAGCTGTTTTTT
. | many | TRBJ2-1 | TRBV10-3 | CAISEAGSSYNEQFF | TGTGCCATCAGTGAAGCGGGTAGCTCCTACAATGAGCAGTTCTTC
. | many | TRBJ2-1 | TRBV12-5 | CASGLAPSSYNEQFF | TGTGCTAGTGGTTTAGCGCCGAGCTCCTACAATGAGCAGTTCTTC
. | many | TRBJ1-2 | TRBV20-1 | CSARESGGGYGYTF | TGCAGTGCTAGAGAGAGCGGGGGGGGCTATGGCTACACCTTC
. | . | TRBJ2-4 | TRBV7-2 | CASSLAPAKNIQYF | TGTGCCAGCAGCTTAGCCCCAGCCAAAAACATTCAGTACTTC
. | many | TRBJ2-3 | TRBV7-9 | CASSSMGTDTQYF | TGTGCCAGCTCGAGTATGGGCACAGATACGCAGTATTTT
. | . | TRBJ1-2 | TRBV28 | CASTSGGGDYGYTF | TGTGCCAGCACTAGTGGGGGGGGAGACTATGGCTACACCTTC
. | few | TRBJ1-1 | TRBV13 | CASSLLDSGPKAFF | TGTGCCAGCAGCTTACTCGATAGCGGTCCTAAAGCTTTCTTT
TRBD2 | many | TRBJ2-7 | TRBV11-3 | CASRRTSGFSYEQYF | TGTGCCAGCAGGCGGACTAGCGGGTTCTCCTACGAGCAGTACTTC
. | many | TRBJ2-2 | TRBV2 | CASSGLQSTGELFF | TGTGCCAGCAGTGGGTTGCAGAGCACCGGGGAGCTGTTTTTT
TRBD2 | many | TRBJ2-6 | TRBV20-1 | CSARWGGLAASGANVLTF | TGCAGTGCTAGATGGGGGGGACTAGCGGCCTCTGGGGCCAACGTCCTGACTTTC
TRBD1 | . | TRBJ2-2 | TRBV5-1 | CASSFRGPGTGELFF | TGCGCCAGCAGCTTCAGGGGGCCCGGCACCGGGGAGCTGTTTTTT
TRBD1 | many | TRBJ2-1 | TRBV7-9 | CASRQTGGADEQFF | TGTGCCAGCAGGCAGACAGGGGGCGCGGATGAGCAGTTCTTC
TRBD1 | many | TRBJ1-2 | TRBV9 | CASSVDRGAYGYTF | TGTGCCAGCAGCGTAGACAGGGGGGCCTATGGCTACACCTTC
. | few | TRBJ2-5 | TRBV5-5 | CASSLLTPKETQYF | TGTGCCAGCAGCTTACTGACACCCAAAGAGACCCAGTACTTC
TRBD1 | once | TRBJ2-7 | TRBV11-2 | CASSSSGQGVYEQYF | TGTGCCAGCAGCTCCTCGGGACAGGGGGTCTACGAGCAGTACTTC
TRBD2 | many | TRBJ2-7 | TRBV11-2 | CASSLPSGSYEQYF | TGTGCCAGCAGCTTACCTAGCGGGAGTTACGAGCAGTACTTC
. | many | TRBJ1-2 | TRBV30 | CAWSGTVGYTF | TGTGCCTGGAGTGGGACTGTTGGCTACACCTTC
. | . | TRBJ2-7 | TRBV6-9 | CASSSPPLGSYERYF | TGTGCCAGCAGTTCCCCCCCTTTGGGAAGTTACGAGCGGTACTTC
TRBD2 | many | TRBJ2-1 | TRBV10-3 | CAISESTGGSPYNEQFF | TGTGCCATCAGTGAGTCGACCGGCGGGAGCCCCTACAATGAGCAGTTCTTC
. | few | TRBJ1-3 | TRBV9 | CASSVADSPVGNTIYF | TGTGCCAGCAGCGTAGCTGACTCACCCGTTGGAAACACCATATATTTT
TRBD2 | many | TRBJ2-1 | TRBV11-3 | CASSPGTSGSSAYNEQFF | TGTGCCAGCAGCCCCGGGACTAGCGGGAGTAGTGCCTACAATGAGCAGTTCTTC
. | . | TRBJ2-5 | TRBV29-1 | CSVDDRPQEETQYF | TGCAGCGTTGACGACAGGCCTCAAGAGGAGACCCAGTACTTC
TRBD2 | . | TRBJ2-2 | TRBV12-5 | CASGPRLAGGPSNTGELFF | TGTGCTAGTGGCCCCCGACTAGCGGGAGGGCCCTCGAACACCGGGGAGCTGTTTTTT
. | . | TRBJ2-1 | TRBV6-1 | CASSPRGVLSGSEQFF | TGTGCCAGCAGCCCCAGGGGGGTTCTTAGTGGGAGTGAGCAGTTCTTC
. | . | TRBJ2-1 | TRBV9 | CASSPRGPPDFYNEQFF | TGTGCCAGCAGCCCTCGTGGCCCCCCAGATTTCTACAATGAGCAGTTCTTC
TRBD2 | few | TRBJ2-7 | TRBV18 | CASSPPAASGSYEQYF | TGTGCCAGCTCACCACCGGCGGCTAGCGGCTCCTACGAGCAGTACTTC
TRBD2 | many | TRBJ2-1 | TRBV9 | CASNRGAGVGYNEQFF | TGTGCCAGCAACCGAGGGGCGGGAGTGGGGTACAATGAGCAGTTCTTC
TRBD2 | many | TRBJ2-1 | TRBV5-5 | CASSSTTSAAYNEQFF | TGTGCCAGCAGCTCTACGACTAGCGCAGCCTACAATGAGCAGTTCTTC
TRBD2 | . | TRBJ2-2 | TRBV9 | CASRAGGDTGELFF | TGTGCCAGCAGGGCGGGGGGGGACACCGGGGAGCTGTTTTTT
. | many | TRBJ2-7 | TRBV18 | CASSPTGTTYEQYF | TGTGCCAGCTCACCAACCGGAACGACCTACGAGCAGTACTTC
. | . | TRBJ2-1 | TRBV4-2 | CASSQDHREGYYEQFF | TGTGCCAGCAGCCAAGATCATCGGGAAGGGTATTATGAGCAGTTCTTC
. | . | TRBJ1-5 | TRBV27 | CASSPQLSQPQHF | TGTGCCAGCAGTCCCCAACTGAGTCAGCCCCAGCATTTT
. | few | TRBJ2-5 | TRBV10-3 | CAINGQLQETQYF | TGTGCCATCAATGGACAGCTTCAAGAGACCCAGTACTTC
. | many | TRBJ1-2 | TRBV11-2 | CASSPGGFYGYTF | TGTGCCAGCAGCCCGGGGGGATTCTATGGCTACACCTTC
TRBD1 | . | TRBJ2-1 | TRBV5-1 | CASRQGAGNEQFF | TGCGCCAGCAGGCAGGGGGCGGGCAATGAGCAGTTCTTC